The 19 T cell receptor beta chains below come from one sample, sequenced in a study of blood T cell repertoires in COVID-19. Some clones are missing from TCRdb's copy, which holds only in-frame ones; the method was immunoSEQ multiplex PCR. Of 100,000 to 140,000 clones in the sample, around 89% were seen once. Sample: peripheral blood. The receptors were gathered from a man aged 35 to 55 with active or convalescent COVID-19.

This chain uses TRBV28 with TRBJ2-7; D gene unclear. The CDR3 is 13 amino acids. Trimming shortened V by 3 bases and J by 2 bases, and 8 bases separated the two germline ends. CDR1 and CDR2 from the germline V gene are MDHEN and SYDVKM. The CDR3 reads CASSFPTTYEQYF. Here the CDR3 DNA reads TGTGCCAGCAGTTTTCCTACTACCTACGAGCAGTACTTC.

The V and J genes are TRBV28 and TRBJ2-7, with TRBD2 matching 14 bases. Germline lookup yields CDR1 MDHEN and CDR2 SYDVKM. The CDR3 is 22 residues long. V lost 4 bases, J lost 2 bases, and 22 bases stayed unmatched. The CDR3 region is CASSWDGHFSGTSGRPTYEQYF. The CDR3 bases are TGTGCCAGCAGTTGGGACGGCCATTTCTCCGGGACTAGCGGGAGACCTACCTACGAGCAGTACTTC.

Only one count was recorded for this clone. CDR3 amino acids: CASSLVPGTTYEQYF. CDR3 DNA: TGTGCCAGCAGCTTGGTTCCAGGAACCACCTACGAGCAGTACTTC. The chain has TRBV5-6 and TRBJ2-7; D uncertain. The CDR3 covers 15 residues. V dropped 0 bases and J dropped 2 bases, with 12 bases sitting between them. Germline CDR1 and CDR2: SGHDT and YYEEEE.

The rearrangement joins TRBV7-9 to TRBJ2-3; D remains ambiguous. Germline V gives CDR1 SEHNR, CDR2 FQNEAQ (reference sequence). The CDR3 consists of 15 residues. The ends were cut back, 3 bases at V and 0 bases at J, with 10 bases in the middle. In DNA, the CDR3 is TGTGCCAGCAGCTTTGAGGCAGACAGCACAGATACGCAGTATTTT. Translating gives CASSFEADSTDTQYF. Full variable domain (outside the CDR3, taken from reference TRBV7-9 and TRBJ2-3): DTGVSQNPRHKITKRGQNVTFRCDPISEHNRLYWYRQTLGQGPEFLTYFQNEAQLEKSRLLSDRFSAERPKGSFSTLEIQRTEQGDSAMYLCASSFEADSTDTQYFGPGTRLTVL.

This rearrangement joins TRBV18 to TRBJ2-3, with TRBD1 matching over 10 bases. The junction had 7 bases not matched to a gene; V was cut back by 0 bases and J by 4 bases. CDR1 and CDR2 from the germline V gene are KGHSH and LQKENI. This CDR3 spans 17 amino acids. CDR3 region: CASSPPTGGARSDTQYF. The CDR3 region has the DNA TGTGCCAGCTCACCACCGACAGGGGGCGCCCGGTCAGATACGCAGTATTTT. The full variable domain, with the rest looked up from reference TRBV18 and TRBJ2-3, is NAGVMQNPRHLVRRRGQEARLRCSPMKGHSHVYWYRQLPEEGLKFMVYLQKENIIDESGMPKERFSAEFPKEGPSILRIQQVVRGDSAAYFCASSPPTGGARSDTQYFGPGTRLTVL.

The V and J genes are TRBV7-2 and TRBJ2-4; D is possibly TRBD1 (6 bases). Trimming left V 3 bases short and J 0 bases short, with 12 bases between. The length of the CDR3 is 16 residues. Germline V CDR1 and CDR2: SGHTA, FQGNSA. CDR3 sequence: CASSFSDRLAKNIQYF. CDR3 in DNA: TGTGCCAGCAGCTTTTCGGACAGACTAGCCAAAAACATTCAGTACTTC.

The genes are TRBV5-1 and TRBJ2-1; 11 bases line up with TRBD2. The length of the CDR3 is 16 residues. The V gene end was trimmed by 4 bases and the J gene end by 7 bases; junction bases not matched to a gene: 10. Per the germline V gene, CDR1 is SGHRS and CDR2 is YFSETQ. The CDR3 spells CASSKLAGVGNNEQFF. The CDR3 coding sequence is TGCGCCAGCAGCAAACTAGCGGGAGTAGGGAATAATGAGCAGTTCTTC.

The chain uses TRBV6-1 and TRBJ2-2; D might be TRBD1 (7 bases). Germline-derived CDR1 and CDR2 are MNHNS and SASEGT. Trimming took off 3 bases at V and 4 bases at J, with 15 bases between the two ends. The CDR3 has 16 amino acids. The chain's CDR3 is CASSDARQGGTGELFF. In DNA, the CDR3 is TGTGCCAGCAGTGACGCCCGACAGGGAGGCACCGGGGAGCTGTTTTTT.

The J gene is TRBJ1-2, the V gene TRBV18; D uncertain. Germline CDR1 reads KGHSH; CDR2 reads LQKENI. CDR3 size: 12 residues. Trimming took 1 base from V and 7 from J, leaving 7 bases between them. The CDR3 spells CASSPRAGGYTF. The CDR3 region has the DNA TGTGCCAGCTCACCACGTGCGGGTGGCTACACCTTC. Drawing the rest from reference TRBV18 and TRBJ1-2, the complete variable domain is NAGVMQNPRHLVRRRGQEARLRCSPMKGHSHVYWYRQLPEEGLKFMVYLQKENIIDESGMPKERFSAEFPKEGPSILRIQQVVRGDSAAYFCASSPRAGGYTFGSGTRLTVV.

This chain links TRBV12-2 with TRBJ2-1; the DNA was not compared with TRBD2, the D call given in the table. TRBV12-2 represents a pseudogene. The CDR3 totals 20 residues. Written as DNA, the CDR3 is TGTGCAAGTCGCTTAGCGAATAGGACTAGCGGGAGGGCCGTCTACAATGAGCAGTTCTTC. Translated, it gives CASRLANRTSGRAVYNEQFF.

The chain has TRBV6-5 and TRBJ1-4, with D unresolved. CDR1 MNHEY and CDR2 SVGAGI come from the germline V gene. This CDR3 has 13 amino acids. V shed 6 bases and J shed 8 bases, with 13 bases lying between them. CDR3 coding DNA: TGTGCCAGCAGCCGCCCCCGTGGCGAAAAACTGTTTTTT. Amino acids: CASSRPRGEKLFF.

This clone has just a few counts. The chain couples TRBV6-5 to TRBJ1-6, with 11 bases fitting TRBD1. Per germline, CDR1 MNHEY and CDR2 SVGAGI. The J segment lost 10 bases and the V segment lost 6 bases, leaving 5 bases of the junction unmatched. This CDR3 spans 14 amino acids. The CDR3 coding sequence is TGTGCCAGCAGCAGGGACAGGGGGGGGTCACCCCTCCACTTT. Translated: CASSRDRGGSPLHF.

Only one count was recorded for this clone. The chain couples TRBV7-3 to TRBJ2-3; D gene ambiguous. Germline V gene lookup returns CDR1 SGHTA and CDR2 FQGTGA. The CDR3 loop spans 14 amino acids. The V and J ends lost 2 bases and 0 bases respectively, with 6 bases between them. CDR3 amino acids: CASSLGRSTDTQYF. The CDR3 DNA reads as TGTGCCAGCAGCTTAGGCCGAAGCACAGATACGCAGTATTTT.

The gene calls are TRBV24-1 and TRBJ2-5; 11 positions agree with TRBD1. The V gene's germline CDR1 is KGHDR and CDR2 SFDVKD. The CDR3 length is 17 residues. Unmatched junction bases numbered 12, after V lost 5 bases and J lost 5 bases. CDR3 bases: TGTGCCACCAGTGGCCACTCCGGGACAGGGGGGCCGGAGACCCAGTACTTC. This sequence encodes CATSGHSGTGGPETQYF.

The gene calls are TRBV28 and TRBJ1-2; 8 bases align to TRBD1. The V gene end was trimmed by 5 bases and the J gene end by 0 bases; junction bases not matched to a gene: 5. CDR3 length: 15 amino acids. Germline assignment: CDR1 MDHEN and CDR2 SYDVKM. The CDR3 reads CASSPRTGTNYGYTF. The CDR3 region has the DNA TGTGCCAGCAGTCCCCGGACAGGGACTAACTATGGCTACACCTTC.

The chain recombines TRBV27 with TRBJ1-3, with D unresolved. Deletions cut 2 bases from V and 0 bases from J, with 5 bases between. Germline V gives CDR1 MNHEY, CDR2 SMNVEV (reference sequence). The CDR3 loop spans 14 amino acids. CDR3 region: CASSLAYSGNTIYF. The CDR3 coding sequence is TGTGCCAGCAGTTTAGCCTACTCTGGAAACACCATATATTTT.

The gene calls are TRBV6-5 and TRBJ1-1; 7 bases align to TRBD1. Germline V CDR1 and CDR2: MNHEY, SVGAGI. The V gene end was trimmed by 6 bases and the J gene end by 0 bases; junction bases not matched to a gene: 1. The CDR3 covers 13 residues. CDR3 in amino acids: CASSDRVNTEAFF. CDR3 nucleotides: TGTGCCAGCAGCGACAGGGTGAACACTGAAGCTTTCTTT.

The chain carries TRBV7-2 and TRBJ2-5; tentatively, D is TRBD1 (6 bases). Trimming left V 3 bases short and J 5 bases short, with 16 bases between. Germline V gene data show CDR1 as SGHTA and CDR2 as FQGNSA. The CDR3 length is 15 residues. CDR3 region: CASSFSAGDRETQYF. CDR3 in DNA: TGTGCCAGCAGCTTCTCAGCAGGGGATAGGGAGACCCAGTACTTC.

The V call is TRBV7-2, the J call TRBJ2-5; TRBD1 agrees at 12 bases. With 4 bases clipped from V and 5 bases from J, the junction kept 8 bases outside the gene matches. This CDR3 has 16 amino acids. CDR1 is SGHTA, CDR2 FQGNSA, per germline. The CDR3 coding sequence is TGTGCCAGCAGCTCCGCGGGACAGGGGGCGTATGAGACCCAGTACTTC. Residues: CASSSAGQGAYETQYF.